Here is one T cell receptor beta chain with its context. Antigen specificity is unknown. TCR beta sequencing covered blood CD8+ and CD4+ T cells. This specimen comes from a study of CD8 T cells in Susac syndrome. The J segment lost 4 bases and the V segment lost 4 bases, leaving 8 bases of the junction unmatched. The CDR3 has 15 amino acids. Germline assignment: CDR1 SGHRS and CDR2 YFSETQ. Random hexamers were used to reverse transcribe an amount of about 0.5 to 1 ug RNA. The authors amplified TCR beta CDR3 across 54 Vbeta and 13 Jbeta using immunoSEQ multiplex PCR. In TCRdb, the immunoSEQ multiplex PCR reads were re-called with MiXCR into one record per CDR3 protein. The sample has around 99,000 distinct CDR3 sequences, roughly 95% seen once. Overall study results and limits: Only a relatively small number of individuals were included in the TCR sequencing and HLA analysis.

The source material was CD4+ T cells from PBMCs. V gene TRBV5-1 combines with J gene TRBJ2-7; 10 bases map to TRBD2. The receptor was isolated from a human donor in good health. CDR3 DNA: TGCGCCAGCAGCCCCGCGGCTAGCGGGGGTTACGAGCAGTACTTC. Translation gives CASSPAASGGYEQYF.